Below are 2 T cell receptor beta chains sequenced from a single sample in a study of T cell clusters in autoimmune cytopenias. TRB was amplified by touch-down multiplex PCR, primer pools A and B combined. TCRdb re-called the multiplex PCR reads and gives one entry per CDR3 protein, without DNA. The sample has some 2,200 distinct CDR3 sequences. Each sample's input was around 250 ng genomic DNA, 40,000 or so genome equivalents. The source material was peripheral blood. The receptors were gathered from a human donor with an autoimmune cytopenia or autoimmune hepatitis (not recorded which).

The rearrangement joins TRBV10-3 to TRBJ2-1; without DNA, the TCRdb call of TRBD1 cannot be checked. CDR1 is ENHRY and CDR2 is SYGVKD in the germline V gene. The CDR3 covers 14 residues. The CDR3 spells CAISERGLDNEQFF.

According to its frequency, this clonotype is medium-sized. The rearrangement links TRBV29-1 to TRBJ2-1; TCRdb lists TRBD2, though no DNA is available to test this call. The CDR3 sequence is 15 residues long. The germline V gene encodes CDR1 SQVTM and CDR2 ANQGSEA. The CDR3 protein is CSVEPAGGPFDEQFF.